This TCR beta chain was recovered during a study of CD8 T cells in ankylosing spondylitis. Study-wide results and limits: Earlier reports found some motif variants in synovial fluid and blood in reactive arthritis. Made up of eight highly homologous variants, a TCR beta motif appeared characteristic of ankylosing spondylitis blood. Researchers reportedly found disease-linked clones significantly enriched in matched ankylosing spondylitis synovial fluid.

In regard to this clonotype: Antigen: not known. At one end, the junction sequence differs from germline, possibly due to a read error.

Quantitative barcoded 5'-RACE was used to prepare TCR beta libraries. Using its own MiXCR run on the 5' RACE reads, TCRdb lists one record per CDR3 protein. Of 250,000 to 350,000 distinct CDR3 sequences listed, roughly 20% are singletons. The germline CDR1 and CDR2 sequences are KGHDR and SFDVKD. The CDR3 has 15 residues. This TCR came from a male donor with ankylosing spondylitis or in good health (not recorded which). Sequencing was performed on blood, either unsorted or a sorted T cell fraction (not recorded which). J is TRBJ2-3 and V is TRBV24-1; D is perhaps TRBD1 (6 bases). CDR3 in DNA: TGTACCACCAGTGATCCAGGCAGGGGCTCGGATACGCAGTATTTT. The encoded protein is CTTSDPGRGSDTQYF.